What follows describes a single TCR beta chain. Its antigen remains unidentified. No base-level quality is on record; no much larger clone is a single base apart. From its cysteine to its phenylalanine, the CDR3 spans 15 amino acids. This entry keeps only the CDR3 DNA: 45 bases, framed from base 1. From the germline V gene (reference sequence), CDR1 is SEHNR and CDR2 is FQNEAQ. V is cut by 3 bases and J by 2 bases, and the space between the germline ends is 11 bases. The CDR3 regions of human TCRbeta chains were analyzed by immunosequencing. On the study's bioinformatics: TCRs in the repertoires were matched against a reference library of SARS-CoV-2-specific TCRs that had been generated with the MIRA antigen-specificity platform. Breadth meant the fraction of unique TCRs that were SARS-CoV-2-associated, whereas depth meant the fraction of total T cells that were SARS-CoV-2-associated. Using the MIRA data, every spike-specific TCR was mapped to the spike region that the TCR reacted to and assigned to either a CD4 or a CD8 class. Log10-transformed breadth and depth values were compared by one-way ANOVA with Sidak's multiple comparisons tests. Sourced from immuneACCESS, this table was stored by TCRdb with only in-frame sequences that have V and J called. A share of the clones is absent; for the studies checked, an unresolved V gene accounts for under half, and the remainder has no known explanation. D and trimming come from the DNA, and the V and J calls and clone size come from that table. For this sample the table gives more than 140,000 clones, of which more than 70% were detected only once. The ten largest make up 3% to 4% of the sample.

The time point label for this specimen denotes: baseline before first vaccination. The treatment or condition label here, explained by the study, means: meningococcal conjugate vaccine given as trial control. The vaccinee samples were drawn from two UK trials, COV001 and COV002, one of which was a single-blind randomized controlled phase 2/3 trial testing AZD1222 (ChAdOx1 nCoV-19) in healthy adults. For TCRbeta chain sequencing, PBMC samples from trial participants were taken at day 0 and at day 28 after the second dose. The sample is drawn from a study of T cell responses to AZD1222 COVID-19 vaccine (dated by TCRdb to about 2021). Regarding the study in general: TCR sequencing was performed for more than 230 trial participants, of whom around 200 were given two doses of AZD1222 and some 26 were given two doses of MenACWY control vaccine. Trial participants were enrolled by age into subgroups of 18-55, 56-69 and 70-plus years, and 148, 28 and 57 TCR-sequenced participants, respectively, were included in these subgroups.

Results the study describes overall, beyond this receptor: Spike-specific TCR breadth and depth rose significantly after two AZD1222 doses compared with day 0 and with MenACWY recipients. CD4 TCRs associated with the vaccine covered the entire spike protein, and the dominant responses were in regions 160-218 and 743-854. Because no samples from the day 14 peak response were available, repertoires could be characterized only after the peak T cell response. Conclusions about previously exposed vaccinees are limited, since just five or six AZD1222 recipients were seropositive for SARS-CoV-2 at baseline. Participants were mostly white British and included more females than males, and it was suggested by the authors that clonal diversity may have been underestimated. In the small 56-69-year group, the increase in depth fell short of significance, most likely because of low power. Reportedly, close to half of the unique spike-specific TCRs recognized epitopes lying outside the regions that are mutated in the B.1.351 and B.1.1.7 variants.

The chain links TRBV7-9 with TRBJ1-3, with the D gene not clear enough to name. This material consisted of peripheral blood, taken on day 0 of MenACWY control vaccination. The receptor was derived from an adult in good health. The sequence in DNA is TGTGCCAGCAGCTTTATTGAGGCAACTGGAAACACCATATATTTT. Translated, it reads CASSFIEATGNTIYF.